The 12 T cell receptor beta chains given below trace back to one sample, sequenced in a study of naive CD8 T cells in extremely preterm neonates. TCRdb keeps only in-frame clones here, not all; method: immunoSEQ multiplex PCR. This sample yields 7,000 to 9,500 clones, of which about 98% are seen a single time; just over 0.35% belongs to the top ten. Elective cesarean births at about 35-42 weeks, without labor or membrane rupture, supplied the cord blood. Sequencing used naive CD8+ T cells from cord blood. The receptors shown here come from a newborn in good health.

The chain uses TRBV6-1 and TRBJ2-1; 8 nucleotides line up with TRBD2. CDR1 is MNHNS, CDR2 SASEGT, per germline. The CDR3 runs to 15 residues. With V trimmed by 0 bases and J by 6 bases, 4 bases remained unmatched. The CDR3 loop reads CASSEAWLAGNEQFF. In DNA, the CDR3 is TGTGCCAGCAGTGAAGCTTGGCTAGCGGGCAATGAGCAGTTCTTC.

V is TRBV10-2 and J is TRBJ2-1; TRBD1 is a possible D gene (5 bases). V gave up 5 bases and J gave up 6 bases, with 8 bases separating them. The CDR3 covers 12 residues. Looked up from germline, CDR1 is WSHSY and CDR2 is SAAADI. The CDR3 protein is CASSIQGNEQFF. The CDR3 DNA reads TGCGCCAGCAGTATCCAGGGCAATGAGCAGTTCTTC.

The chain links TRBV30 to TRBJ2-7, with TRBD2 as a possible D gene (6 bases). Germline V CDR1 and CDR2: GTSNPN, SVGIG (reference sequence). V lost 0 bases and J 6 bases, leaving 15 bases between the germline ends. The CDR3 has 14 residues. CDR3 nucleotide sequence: TGTGCCTGGAGTGTACCCAGACTAGGAGGCGAGCAGTACTTC. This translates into CAWSVPRLGGEQYF.

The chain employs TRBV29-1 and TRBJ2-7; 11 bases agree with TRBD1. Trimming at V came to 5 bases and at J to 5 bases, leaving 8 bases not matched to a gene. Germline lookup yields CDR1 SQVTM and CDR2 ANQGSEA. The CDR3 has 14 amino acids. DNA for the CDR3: TGCAGCGTTCCCGGACAGGGGGCTAGACACGAGCAGTACTTC. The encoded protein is CSVPGQGARHEQYF.

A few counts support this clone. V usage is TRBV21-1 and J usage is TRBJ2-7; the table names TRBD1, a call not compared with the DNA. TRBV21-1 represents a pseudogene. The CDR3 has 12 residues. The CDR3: CAAWDRWHEQYF. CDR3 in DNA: TGTGCCGCTTGGGACAGGTGGCACGAGCAGTACTTC.

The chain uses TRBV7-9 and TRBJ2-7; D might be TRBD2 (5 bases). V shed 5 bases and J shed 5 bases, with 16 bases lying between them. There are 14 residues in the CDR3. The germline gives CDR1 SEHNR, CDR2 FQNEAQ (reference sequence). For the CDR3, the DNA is TGTGCCAGCAGCCCAGACGGGGTAGGTGACGAGCAGTACTTC. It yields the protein CASSPDGVGDEQYF.

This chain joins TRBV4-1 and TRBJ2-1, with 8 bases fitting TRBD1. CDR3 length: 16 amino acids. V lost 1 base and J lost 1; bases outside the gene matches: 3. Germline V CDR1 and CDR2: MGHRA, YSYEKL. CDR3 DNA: TGCGCCAGCAGCCAAGGGACAGGGTGGTCCTACAATGAGCAGTTCTTC. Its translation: CASSQGTGWSYNEQFF.

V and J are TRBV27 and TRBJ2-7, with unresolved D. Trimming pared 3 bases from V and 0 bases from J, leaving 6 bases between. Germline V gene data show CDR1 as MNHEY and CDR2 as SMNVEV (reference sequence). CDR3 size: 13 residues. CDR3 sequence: CASSFGFSYEQYF. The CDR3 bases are TGTGCCAGCAGTTTCGGGTTCTCCTACGAGCAGTACTTC.

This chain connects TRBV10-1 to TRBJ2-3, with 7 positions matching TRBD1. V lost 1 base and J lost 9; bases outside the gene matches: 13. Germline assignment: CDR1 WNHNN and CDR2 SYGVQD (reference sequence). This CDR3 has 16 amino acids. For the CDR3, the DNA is TGCGCCAGCAGTGAGTTTAACTCAGCAGGGGGTTCGACGCAGTATTTT. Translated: CASSEFNSAGGSTQYF.

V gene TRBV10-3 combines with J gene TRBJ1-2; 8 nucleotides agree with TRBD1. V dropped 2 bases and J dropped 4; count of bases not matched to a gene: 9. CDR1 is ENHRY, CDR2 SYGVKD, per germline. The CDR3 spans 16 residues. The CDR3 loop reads CAISEAGQGGFYGYTF. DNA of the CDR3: TGTGCCATCAGTGAGGCCGGACAGGGTGGGTTCTATGGCTACACCTTC.

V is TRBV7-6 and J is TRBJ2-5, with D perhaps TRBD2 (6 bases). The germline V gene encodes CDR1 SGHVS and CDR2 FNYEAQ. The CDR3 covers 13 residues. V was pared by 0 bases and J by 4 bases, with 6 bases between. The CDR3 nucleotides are TGTGCCAGCAGCTTAGCGGGGGGAGAGACCCAGTACTTC. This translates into CASSLAGGETQYF.

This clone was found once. The CDR3 coding sequence is TGCGCCAGCAGCCAATCGAGAGGGTCTGTCTACAATGAGCAGTTCTTC. This translates into CASSQSRGSVYNEQFF. J is TRBJ2-1 and V is TRBV4-3, with D possibly being TRBD2 (5 bases). The CDR3 loop spans 16 amino acids. The germline V gene has CDR1 LGHNA and CDR2 YSLEER. V lost 2 bases, J lost 3 bases, and 14 bases lay in between.